The T cell receptor (beta chain) under discussion was sequenced for a study of blood T cell repertoires in COVID-19. Sequenced by immunoSEQ multiplex PCR; TCRdb stores in-frame clones only, minus some. In the table there are some 200,000 clones, roughly 80% of which are singletons. The junction had 8 bases not matched to a gene; V was cut back by 5 bases and J by 5 bases. The CDR3 runs 14 residues. CDR1 and CDR2 from the germline V gene are MGHDK and SYGVNS. The source of this sequence is a man between 60 and 70 years old with COVID-19, enrolled during active disease. Sequencing was done on a sample of peripheral blood. The chain recombines TRBV25-1 with TRBJ1-1; 7 bases are a match to TRBD1. CDR3 sequence (DNA): TGTGCCAGCAGTAAGTCAGGGGGTAAGACTGAAGCTTTCTTT. Encoded protein: CASSKSGGKTEAFF.